Following are 4 T cell receptor beta chains from one sample sequenced in a study of cytomegalovirus exposure and HLA in healthy donors (dated by TCRdb to 2016 to 2017). Libraries came from the immunoSEQ multiplex PCR assay. The multiplex PCR relied on a mix of 60 forward primers for TCR Vbeta segments and 13 reverse primers for TCR Jbeta segments. What TCRdb holds here is the immuneACCESS table cut down to in-frame rearrangements. Part of the clones is not present; checked against another copy, under half of the missing clones reflect an unresolved V gene, and the others are unexplained. The sample records approximately 140,000 clones, 77% of which are singletons. Nearly 5% of the sample lies in the top ten. Sample: PBMCs. Every receptor here comes from a woman aged 50 to 60 in good health and CMV-seronegative.

The chain is built from TRBV19 and TRBJ1-1; 11 bases map to TRBD1. The ends lost 6 bases at V and 5 bases at J; junction bases unmatched: 8. CDR1 LNHDA and CDR2 SQIVND come from the germline V gene (reference sequence). The CDR3 consists of 15 residues. The CDR3 nucleotides read TGTGCCAGTAGCCTTGGACAGGGGGCTCGAACTGAAGCTTTCTTT. Amino acids: CASSLGQGARTEAFF.

This chain links TRBV28 with TRBJ1-4; 7 bases fit TRBD1. The germline CDR1 and CDR2 sequences are MDHEN and SYDVKM. J lost 0 bases, V lost 6 bases, and 4 bases had no gene match. CDR3 size: 15 residues. The CDR3 region is CASSRDRATNEKLFF. The CDR3 DNA reads TGTGCCAGCAGCAGGGACAGAGCAACTAATGAAAAACTGTTTTTT. Variable domain in full (rest from reference TRBV28 and TRBJ1-4): DVKVTQSSRYLVKRTGEKVFLECVQDMDHENMFWYRQDPGLGLRLIYFSYDVKMKEKGDIPEGYSVSREKKERFSLILESASTNQTSMYLCASSRDRATNEKLFFGSGTQLSVL.

J is TRBJ1-4 and V is TRBV6-5; TRBD1 matches at 10 bases. V lost 5 bases, J lost 8 bases, and 2 bases stayed unmatched. In germline, CDR1 is MNHEY, CDR2 SVGAGI. The CDR3 runs to 13 residues. The CDR3 sequence: CASSGDRGEKLFF. In DNA form, the CDR3 reads TGTGCCAGCAGTGGGGACAGGGGAGAAAAACTGTTTTTT.

The V gene is TRBV7-2, the J gene TRBJ2-7, with D possibly TRBD1 on 5 matching bases. Trimming took off 5 bases at V and 0 bases at J, with 8 bases between the two ends. Germline V gene data show CDR1 as SGHTA and CDR2 as FQGNSA. The CDR3 has 13 residues. The CDR3 coding sequence is TGTGCCAGCAGCGCGACAGTCTCCTACGAGCAGTACTTC. As protein: CASSATVSYEQYF.